Listed here are 26 T cell receptor beta chains from one sample, sequenced in a study of shared clonotypes between healthy human individuals. The repertoire was sequenced with immunoSEQ multiplex PCR; TCRdb's copy has only in-frame clones and lacks some. The data contain about half a million clones, about four fifths of them singletons. Sequenced material: PBMCs. The receptors stem from a woman in her thirties or forties in good health. Some clones in this sample may be carry-over from other donors' samples.

This chain uses TRBV7-2 with TRBJ2-5, with a tentative D call TRBD1 (6 bases). This CDR3 comprises 12 residues. Germline CDR1 reads SGHTA; CDR2 reads FQGNSA. Trimming removed 6 bases from V and 7 bases from J, with 12 bases in between. CDR3 DNA: TGTGCCAGCAGTCCCGCCAGGGGGACCCAGTACTTC. It encodes CASSPARGTQYF.

The chain carries TRBV4-2 and TRBJ2-1; 13 bases map to TRBD2. CDR1 and CDR2 (germline): LGHNA, YNFKEQ. V lost 6 bases to trimming and J lost 6 bases; unmatched junction nucleotides: 17. This CDR3 comprises 19 residues. The CDR3 sequence is CASRPSRVITSGRVNEQFF. CDR3 coding DNA: TGTGCCAGCAGACCAAGTAGGGTCATTACTAGCGGGAGGGTCAATGAGCAGTTCTTC.

This clone has a handful of counts. The chain has TRBV5-6 and TRBJ2-6; D is undetermined. The CDR3 totals 18 residues. Trimming took 0 bases from V and 0 from J, leaving 13 bases between them. The germline CDR1 and CDR2 sequences are SGHDT and YYEEEE. Here the CDR3 DNA reads TGTGCCAGCAGCTTGGACCCCTCTCAGGACTCTGGGGCCAACGTCCTGACTTTC. Translation gives CASSLDPSQDSGANVLTF.

The V gene is TRBV7-2, the J gene TRBJ2-5; 8 bases line up with TRBD2. The CDR3 spans 17 residues. V gave up 5 bases and J gave up 5 bases; unmatched junction bases: 16. Per the germline V gene, CDR1 is SGHTA and CDR2 is FQGNSA. The DNA for the CDR3 is TGTGCCAGCAGCCCACCCCGGGGCCGGGAGGGCCAGGAGACCCAGTACTTC. Its protein product is CASSPPRGREGQETQYF.

This clone was counted once. This chain joins TRBV2 and TRBJ2-1; D perhaps matches TRBD1 (6 bases). Between the trimmed V and J ends, which lost 3 bases and 0 bases, there was a span of 15 bases. Per the germline V gene, CDR1 is SNHLY and CDR2 is FYNNEI. This CDR3 is built from 17 residues. The CDR3 nucleotides read TGTGCCAGCAGTGATGCGGACAGTACCCTCTCCTACAATGAGCAGTTCTTC. Its protein product is CASSDADSTLSYNEQFF.

The chain is built from TRBV9 and TRBJ2-7; the match to TRBD1 covers 7 bases. V shed 3 bases, J shed 3 bases, and the junction held 6 bases outside the gene matches. CDR1 SGDLS and CDR2 YYNGEE come from the germline V gene. The CDR3 covers 14 residues. The CDR3 DNA is TGTGCCAGCAGCGCGCAGGGGGACCACTACGAGCAGTACTTC. This translates into CASSAQGDHYEQYF.

Here the CDR3 reads CASSDTGGDQPQHF. The CDR3 DNA reads TGTGCCAGCAGCGATACAGGGGGGGATCAGCCCCAGCATTTT. The chain is built from TRBV2 and TRBJ1-5; 8 bases agree with TRBD1. Germline V lookup: CDR1 SNHLY, CDR2 FYNNEI. The length of the CDR3 is 14 residues. V gave up 6 bases and J gave up 5 bases; unmatched junction bases: 6.

V gene TRBV28 combines with J gene TRBJ1-5; D not resolved. Between the trimmed V and J ends, which lost 1 base and 15 bases, there was a span of 25 bases. Germline assignment: CDR1 MDHEN and CDR2 SYDVKM. CDR3 length equals 16 residues. For the CDR3, the DNA is TGTGCCAGCAGTTTATTCAGCGGGAAACACCTTAAGGGTAGGCATTTT. It yields the protein CASSLFSGKHLKGRHF.

The chain couples TRBV6-5 to TRBJ1-5, with D uncertain. CDR3 length: 13 residues. The germline CDR1 and CDR2 sequences are MNHEY and SVGAGI. Trimming stripped 6 bases from V and 4 bases from J, with 10 bases between. This chain's CDR3 is CASRNTVNQPQHF. DNA of the CDR3: TGTGCCAGCAGAAATACAGTGAATCAGCCCCAGCATTTT.

The rearrangement uses TRBV4-3 and TRBJ2-2; D might be TRBD2 (6 bases). V shed 8 bases and J shed 3 bases, with 19 bases lying between them. This CDR3 is 16 amino acids long. CDR1 is LGHNA, CDR2 YSLEER, per germline. CDR3 bases: TGCGCCAGCCGAAAGACGGGGGAGGTTGACACCGGGGAGCTGTTTTTT. As protein: CASRKTGEVDTGELFF.

The chain employs TRBV7-9 and TRBJ2-5; 10 nucleotides line up with TRBD2. Germline CDR1 and CDR2: SEHNR and FQNEAQ (reference sequence). J lost 0 bases, V lost 3 bases, and 4 bases had no gene match. CDR3 length: 16 amino acids. CDR3 sequence: CASSFRLAGYQETQYF. CDR3 bases: TGTGCCAGCAGCTTTAGACTAGCGGGCTACCAAGAGACCCAGTACTTC.

CDR3 in DNA: TGCGCCAGCAGCTTATACAGGGGTCGCGACACCGGGGAGCTGTTTTTT. Protein product: CASSLYRGRDTGELFF. The chain combines TRBV5-1 with TRBJ2-2; the match to TRBD1 covers 7 bases. The CDR3 has 16 residues. The V segment lost 2 bases and the J segment 3 bases; nucleotides outside the gene matches: 7. In germline, CDR1 is SGHRS, CDR2 YFSETQ.

V usage is TRBV6-1 and J usage is TRBJ2-3; TRBD2 matches at 7 bases. The CDR3 has 15 amino acids. J gave up 5 bases and V 8 bases, and 13 bases lay outside the gene matches. The germline CDR1 and CDR2 sequences are MNHNS and SASEGT. The CDR3 sequence is CASGRVLPAGDTQYF. The CDR3 nucleotides are TGTGCCAGCGGGAGGGTGCTTCCCGCGGGAGATACGCAGTATTTT.

The V call is TRBV7-2, the J call TRBJ2-1, with D unresolved. Trimming took off 2 bases at V and 10 bases at J, with 15 bases between the two ends. CDR1 and CDR2 from the germline V gene are SGHTA and FQGNSA. The CDR3 consists of 14 residues. The CDR3: CASSLNLGNGEQFF. CDR3 in DNA: TGTGCCAGCAGCTTAAACCTTGGGAACGGGGAGCAGTTCTTC.

About this clone: The same CDR3 arises from other DNA sequences in this sample as well. The CDR3 DNA sequence: TGTGCCAGCTCACCCGACTCCTACGAGCAGTACTTC. Translated: CASSPDSYEQYF. The chain recombines TRBV18 with TRBJ2-7, with D unclear. Deletions cut 3 bases from V and 0 bases from J, with 3 bases between. Germline lookup yields CDR1 KGHSH and CDR2 LQKENI. CDR3 length equals 12 residues.

The V gene is TRBV28, the J gene TRBJ2-5, with 8 bases that match TRBD2. With 4 bases clipped from V and 4 bases from J, the junction kept 11 bases outside the gene matches. The CDR3 covers 16 residues. Germline V gives CDR1 MDHEN, CDR2 SYDVKM. The CDR3 region has the DNA TGTGCCAGCAGTTCCCACAGCGGGAGCTTGGGAGAGACCCAGTACTTC. Its translation: CASSSHSGSLGETQYF.

V gene TRBV18 combines with J gene TRBJ2-7; D uncertain. Germline CDR1 reads KGHSH; CDR2 reads LQKENI. The length of the CDR3 is 16 residues. The V end was cut by 3 bases, the J end by 7 bases, with 22 bases between. The CDR3 loop is CASSPVLRPYPGEQYF. The CDR3 coding sequence is TGTGCCAGCTCACCGGTTCTACGCCCCTATCCCGGTGAGCAGTACTTC.

The V call is TRBV19, the J call TRBJ2-1; TRBD2 agrees at 9 bases. CDR1 is LNHDA, CDR2 SQIVND, per germline (reference sequence). The CDR3 runs to 13 residues. This CDR3 reads CASGSYSYNEQFF. CDR3 coding DNA: TGTGCTAGCGGGAGTTACTCCTACAATGAGCAGTTCTTC.

This sequence joins TRBV4-1 and TRBJ2-7, with D tentatively TRBD1 or TRBD2 (5 bases each). The V gene's germline CDR1 is MGHRA and CDR2 YSYEKL. Trimming removed 5 bases at V and 5 bases at J, with 16 bases between. This CDR3 comprises 14 residues. The CDR3 bases are TGCGCCAGCAGCTCGGTTGGGGGACGGAACGAGCAGTACTTC. Protein: CASSSVGGRNEQYF.

The gene calls are TRBV29-1 and TRBJ2-5, with 9 bases matching TRBD2. The CDR3 runs to 14 residues. Germline V CDR1 and CDR2: SQVTM, ANQGSEA. J was trimmed by 4 bases and V by 8 bases; bases with no gene match: 11. The CDR3 sequence is CSHLGGGRVETQYF. CDR3 nucleotide sequence: TGCAGCCACCTCGGGGGCGGGAGGGTAGAGACCCAGTACTTC.

The sample holds one count of this clone. The chain has TRBV30 and TRBJ2-7, with D possibly being TRBD1 or TRBD2 (5 bases each). This CDR3 has 12 residues. V was pared by 4 bases and J by 7 bases, with 14 bases between. Per the germline V gene, CDR1 is GTSNPN and CDR2 is SVGIG (reference sequence). CDR3 residues: CAWTGSTREQYF. Here the CDR3 DNA reads TGTGCCTGGACAGGGAGTACCCGGGAGCAGTACTTC.

The chain uses TRBV18 and TRBJ2-2; TRBD2 matches at 8 bases. Germline CDR1 KGHSH, CDR2 LQKENI. There are 17 residues in the CDR3. The V segment lost 1 base and the J segment 6 bases; nucleotides outside the gene matches: 10. The CDR3 DNA sequence: TGTGCCAGCTCACCACTTCACCGGGGGGGACCGGCCGGGGAGCTGTTTTTT. It encodes CASSPLHRGGPAGELFF. The full variable domain, its missing parts supplied by reference TRBV18 and TRBJ2-2, is NAGVMQNPRHLVRRRGQEARLRCSPMKGHSHVYWYRQLPEEGLKFMVYLQKENIIDESGMPKERFSAEFPKEGPSILRIQQVVRGDSAAYFCASSPLHRGGPAGELFFGEGSRLTVL.

V gene TRBV6-4 combines with J gene TRBJ2-1, with D perhaps given as TRBD1 or TRBD2 (5 bases each). This CDR3 has 17 amino acids. Looked up from germline, CDR1 is MRHNA and CDR2 is SNTAGT. Trimming took off 10 bases at V and 3 bases at J, with 25 bases between the two ends. The CDR3 DNA reads TGTGCCAACCCTCTACCCGCCGGGACCGCGATCTACAATGAGCAGTTCTTC. It yields the protein CANPLPAGTAIYNEQFF.

V usage is TRBV5-6 and J usage is TRBJ2-7; D perhaps matches TRBD2 (6 bases). The CDR3 runs to 16 residues. From germline, CDR1 is SGHDT and CDR2 YYEEEE. Trimming removed 4 bases from V and 0 bases from J, with 17 bases in between. The CDR3 bases are TGTGCCAGCAGCACCCGCTCGGGGAGGAGCTCCTACGAGCAGTACTTC. As protein: CASSTRSGRSSYEQYF.

The chain uses TRBV7-3 and TRBJ2-1, with 8 bases identical to TRBD2. The CDR3 is 16 amino acids. Per the germline V gene, CDR1 is SGHTA and CDR2 is FQGTGA. Trimming cost V 4 bases and J 4 bases; bases outside gene matches: 9. The CDR3 DNA is TGTGCCAGCAGCTCCACAGCGGGAGCAGGGTACAATGAGCAGTTCTTC. This sequence encodes CASSSTAGAGYNEQFF.

The chain recombines TRBV6-4 with TRBJ1-3; D is unresolved. Between the trimmed V and J ends, which lost 8 bases and 4 bases, there was a span of 3 bases. Germline V gene sequence: CDR1 MRHNA, CDR2 SNTAGT. CDR3 length equals 10 residues. For the CDR3, the DNA is TGTGCCAGCCCCGGAAACACCATATATTTT. Residues: CASPGNTIYF.